Following are 19 T cell receptor beta chains from one sample sequenced in a study of blood T cells in healthy people across ages. The authors ran a second PCR of about 6 to 11 cycles using a sample-barcoded 5' primer and a J-beta primer mix. TCRdb recomputed calls from the 5' RACE reads with MiXCR, one row per CDR3 protein. The sample carries about a million distinct CDR3 sequences, less than 45% recorded once. Material for sequencing was blood. The source of these receptors is a man aged 18 to 30 in good health.

This clonotype was seen a handful of times. The chain has TRBV28 and TRBJ1-1, with 9 bases that match TRBD1. V shed 5 bases, J shed 5 bases, and the junction held 6 bases outside the gene matches. Germline assignment: CDR1 MDHEN and CDR2 SYDVKM. The CDR3 covers 14 residues. CDR3 nucleotide sequence: TGTGCCAGCAGTGGAACAGGGGGCGGTACTGAAGCTTTCTTT. Translated, it gives CASSGTGGGTEAFF.

This chain links TRBV5-1 with TRBJ2-1; D is ambiguous. This CDR3 has 13 amino acids. Germline V gives CDR1 SGHRS, CDR2 YFSETQ. Between the trimmed V and J ends, which lost 0 bases and 6 bases, there was a span of 7 bases. CDR3: CASSLAPPNEQFF. The CDR3 DNA is TGCGCCAGCAGCTTGGCCCCCCCCAATGAGCAGTTCTTC.

The chain joins TRBV29-1 to TRBJ1-1, with D perhaps matching TRBD1 (6 bases). Germline V gene lookup returns CDR1 SQVTM and CDR2 ANQGSEA. V was clipped by 8 bases and J by 2 bases, with 21 bases between them. CDR3 length equals 15 residues. The CDR3 coding sequence is TGCAGCACCCCATCCCCCGGGGGCCACAACACTGAAGCTTTCTTT. Translating gives CSTPSPGGHNTEAFF. The whole variable domain, remainder taken from reference TRBV29-1 and TRBJ1-1, is SAVISQKPSRDICQRGTSLTIQCQVDSQVTMMFWYRQQPGQSLTLIATANQGSEATYESGFVIDKFPISRPNLTFSTLTVSNMSPEDSSIYLCSTPSPGGHNTEAFFGQGTRLTVV.

Regarding this clonotype: Just one base apart from a much larger clone, this may be a read error. The chain carries TRBV2 and TRBJ2-1; 7 bases agree with TRBD1. The CDR3 is made up of 13 amino acids. Germline V CDR1 and CDR2: SNHLY, FYNNEI. V was clipped by 6 bases and J by 13 bases; unmatched bases: 12. CDR3 protein: CASSLRQGETQFF. DNA of the CDR3: TGTGCCAGCAGCCTCCGACAGGGAGAGACCCAGTTCTTC.

The chain recombines TRBV6-2 or TRBV6-3 with TRBJ2-3; D is ambiguous. CDR3 length: 15 amino acids. CDR1 is MNHEY and CDR2 is SVGEGT in the germline V gene. With 8 bases removed from V and 3 bases from J, the gap between germline ends came to 18 bases. In DNA, the CDR3 is TGTGCCAGCGGAGTCTGGCAAGCCTTGACAGATACGCAGTATTTT. It specifies CASGVWQALTDTQYF.

This clonotype was recorded a few times. The V call is TRBV20-1, the J call TRBJ2-3; TRBD2 matches 13 bases. Germline V gives CDR1 DFQATT, CDR2 SNEGSKA (reference sequence). V shed 6 bases, J shed 6 bases, and the junction held 9 bases outside the gene matches. The CDR3 has 15 amino acids. CDR3 in amino acids: CSARTSGGGPDTQYF. CDR3 bases: TGCAGTGCCCGAACTAGCGGGGGGGGCCCCGATACGCAGTATTTT.

Note on this clonotype: This may arise from a read error, as a much more abundant clone is one base away. The chain employs TRBV4-3 and TRBJ1-2; D is uncertain. Germline V gene data show CDR1 as LGHNA and CDR2 as YSLEER. This CDR3 is built from 15 residues. The CDR3 nucleotides are TGCACCAGCAGCCAAGGCTTATCGAATCACTATGGCTACACCTTC. It encodes CTSSQGLSNHYGYTF.

This clonotype was found once. The CDR3 sequence is CASKGQGWQPQHF. CDR3 bases: TGTGCCAGCAAGGGACAGGGTTGGCAGCCCCAGCATTTT. V is TRBV27 and J is TRBJ1-5; TRBD1 agrees at 9 bases. CDR1 MNHEY and CDR2 SMNVEV come from the germline V gene (reference sequence). Trimming removed 7 bases from V and 7 bases from J; junction bases left unmatched: 5. The CDR3 is 13 residues long.

Only a few counts were recorded for this clonotype. The rearrangement links TRBV4-3 to TRBJ1-4, with TRBD1 as a possible D gene (5 bases). CDR3 size: 15 residues. V was clipped by 5 bases and J by 4 bases, with 14 bases between them. CDR1 is LGHNA and CDR2 is YSLEER in the germline V gene. CDR3 amino acids: CASSYGQALNEKLFF. The CDR3 DNA follows: TGCGCCAGCAGCTACGGACAAGCCCTTAATGAAAAACTGTTTTTT.

This rearrangement joins TRBV5-1 to TRBJ2-1; 7 bases are shared with TRBD2. Looked up from germline, CDR1 is SGHRS and CDR2 is YFSETQ. J was trimmed by 10 bases and V by 9 bases; bases with no gene match: 22. The CDR3 consists of 16 residues. Written as DNA, the CDR3 is TGCGCCACCCGAATCGAAGCGGGGTACAACTCCTACGAGCAGTTCTTC. Translating it yields CATRIEAGYNSYEQFF.

V and J are TRBV30 and TRBJ1-1; D is uncertain. V lost 8 bases and J 5 bases, leaving 12 bases between the germline ends. The CDR3 length is 11 residues. Germline V gene lookup returns CDR1 GTSNPN and CDR2 SVGIG (reference sequence). CDR3 residues: CADNPRTEAFF. The CDR3, as DNA: TGTGCCGATAACCCCAGGACTGAAGCTTTCTTT.

V usage is TRBV12-3 or TRBV12-4 and J usage is TRBJ2-5; 7 bases map to TRBD2. This CDR3 region has 14 residues. V lost 3 bases to trimming and J lost 4 bases; unmatched junction nucleotides: 5. The chain's CDR3 is CASSFGIAGETQYF. The DNA for the CDR3 is TGTGCCAGCAGTTTTGGGATAGCGGGAGAGACCCAGTACTTC.

The rearrangement joins TRBV27 to TRBJ2-7; 7 positions match TRBD1. V shed 5 bases, J shed 3 bases, and the junction held 7 bases outside the gene matches. This CDR3 contains 14 residues. The germline gives CDR1 MNHEY, CDR2 SMNVEV (reference sequence). CDR3 residues: CASSVLTGDYEQYF. The CDR3 nucleotides are TGTGCCAGCAGTGTATTAACAGGGGACTACGAGCAGTACTTC.

The chain recombines TRBV4-1 with TRBJ2-3, with 9 bases identical to TRBD2. V lost 1 base to trimming and J lost 2 bases; unmatched junction nucleotides: 1. Germline-derived CDR1 and CDR2 are MGHRA and YSYEKL. CDR3 length: 15 amino acids. The chain's CDR3 is CASSQVAGVTDTQYF. The CDR3 DNA is TGCGCCAGCAGCCAAGTAGCGGGGGTCACAGATACGCAGTATTTT.

The V call is TRBV28, the J call TRBJ1-4, with D possibly TRBD1 on 5 matching bases. V lost 7 bases and J lost 7, with 22 bases in between. Germline V gene data show CDR1 as MDHEN and CDR2 as SYDVKM. The CDR3 has 16 amino acids. The CDR3 region has the DNA TGTGCCAGCATTGGCTTTCGGCTGGGGGTTGGTGAAAAACTGTTTTTT. Encoded protein: CASIGFRLGVGEKLFF.

This clonotype was observed many times. J is TRBJ2-5 and V is TRBV20-1, with D unresolved. The CDR3 is 13 residues long. Trimming took off 6 bases at V and 1 base at J, with 12 bases between the two ends. CDR1 and CDR2 (germline): DFQATT, SNEGSKA (reference sequence). The chain's CDR3 is CSATAGFQETQYF. The DNA for the CDR3 is TGCAGTGCCACGGCAGGTTTCCAAGAGACCCAGTACTTC.

This rearrangement joins TRBV20-1 to TRBJ1-5; no definite D call. Looked up from germline, CDR1 is DFQATT and CDR2 is SNEGSKA (reference sequence). The CDR3 loop spans 15 amino acids. The V end lost 3 bases, the J end lost 0 bases, and 12 bases lay between the germline ends. DNA for the CDR3: TGCAGTGCTAGTTGGGGTCAGGTTAGCAATCAGCCCCAGCATTTT. It specifies CSASWGQVSNQPQHF.

A single count supports this clonotype. The chain employs TRBV20-1 and TRBJ2-5, with D maybe TRBD2 (5 bases). Germline CDR1 is DFQATT and CDR2 is SNEGSKA (reference sequence). V gave up 6 bases and J gave up 11 bases, with 19 bases separating them. The CDR3 has 12 amino acids. CDR3 in DNA: TGCAGTGCCGCGGCCTGGAGGTATGAGCAGTACTTC. Amino acids: CSAAAWRYEQYF.

Remarks on this clonotype: A read error may account for a junction end that differs from germline. This chain links TRBV7-9 with TRBJ1-2, with unresolved D. The CDR3 loop spans 14 amino acids. CDR1 and CDR2 from the germline V gene are SEHNR and FQNEAQ (reference sequence). The CDR3 reads CASSLGTPNSGYTF. The CDR3 nucleotides read TGTGCCAGCAGCTTAGGGACCCCTAACTCTGGCTACACCTTC.